This TCR beta chain was documented in a study of blood T cell repertoires in COVID-19. Assay: immunoSEQ multiplex PCR; the TCRdb copy retains only in-frame clones and omits some. The sample shows 150,000 to 200,000 clones, around 80% of them seen only once. This clone was detected only a few times. Germline lookup yields CDR1 ENHRY and CDR2 SYGVKD. Between the trimmed V and J ends, which lost 0 bases and 1 base, there was a span of 16 bases. This CDR3 region has 17 residues. The V gene is TRBV10-3, the J gene TRBJ2-7, with a tentative D call TRBD2 (5 bases). This sequence originates from an elderly woman with active or convalescent COVID-19. Sequencing input: peripheral blood. The CDR3 sequence: CAISESPGWGASYEQYF. CDR3 bases: TGTGCCATCAGTGAGTCCCCCGGGTGGGGAGCATCCTACGAGCAGTACTTC.